The entry below gives a single T cell receptor beta chain sequence along with its context. Sequenced by immunoSEQ multiplex PCR; TCRdb stores in-frame clones only, minus some. This sample has over 75,000 clones, with around 88% found just once. V lost 5 bases, J lost 1 base, and 6 bases stayed unmatched. Germline V CDR1 and CDR2: SGHAT, FQNNGV. This CDR3 is 15 amino acids long. This sample was taken from a study of OX40 agonist ivuxolimab in advanced cancers. The V and J genes are TRBV11-2 and TRBJ2-7, with TRBD1 matching over 9 bases. This clonotype was obtained from an adult with an advanced solid tumor such as melanoma, head and neck, liver or kidney cancer. The sequences come from CD4+ or CD8+ T cells sorted from blood, collected in a trial of the OX40 agonist ivuxolimab. CDR3 region: CASSPRGTGSYEQYF. As DNA, the CDR3 is TGTGCCAGCAGCCCTAGGGGGACAGGGTCCTACGAGCAGTACTTC.